This T cell receptor beta chain was identified in a study of T cells after yellow fever vaccination. Study details: Those fractions that held only low numbers of cells were prepared using the SMART-Seq v4 Ultra Low Input RNA kit. Study-wide results and caveats: It was the secondary response that reached its peak faster, day 5 versus 15, but it was weaker. Post-booster repertoires again held most primary-vaccination clones (about 96% CD4, roughly 88% CD8).

Germline trimming cut 3 bases from V and 9 bases from J; bases unmatched to any gene: 6. The V gene's germline CDR1 is MDHEN and CDR2 SYDVKM. CDR3 length: 15 residues. MiXCR, run by TCRdb on the 5' RACE reads, gives a single entry per CDR3 protein. The sample holds approximately 300,000 distinct CDR3 sequences, around 7% seen once. Note on this clonotype: Its specificity is unknown.

The chain couples TRBV28 to TRBJ1-6; TRBD1 agrees at 9 bases. This receptor was identified in a man aged 18 to 30 who received the YFV17D yellow fever vaccine. The source material was PBMCs, sampled around 45 days after the first yellow fever vaccination. The DNA for the CDR3 is TGTGCCAGCAGTTTGCGGGACAGGGATAGTTCACCCCTCCACTTT. Translated, it gives CASSLRDRDSSPLHF.